Following are 12 T cell receptor beta chains from one sample sequenced in a study of graft-versus-host responses after intestinal transplantation. Repertoires were generated with immunoSEQ multiplex PCR, while TCRdb's copy carries only in-frame clones and drops some. The data contain roughly 7,000 clones, roughly 24% of them seen just once; the ten biggest clones take up approximately 4%. The sequencing used alloreactive CD4+ T cells from a mixed lymphocyte reaction culture, collected before transplantation. The subset here: CFSE-low proliferating T cells sorted from roughly six-day pre-transplant mixed lymphocyte reaction (GvH or HvG direction). The source is a human patient who was an organ donor for intestinal transplantation.

This clone was seen a handful of times. The chain links TRBV5-4 to TRBJ2-5, with 11 positions matching TRBD1. The CDR3 has 16 residues. Trimming at V came to 0 bases and at J to 5 bases, leaving 6 bases not matched to a gene. Germline V gives CDR1 SGHNT, CDR2 YYREEE (reference sequence). CDR3 protein: CASSLAGTGGWETQYF. The CDR3 DNA is TGTGCCAGCAGCTTGGCCGGGACAGGGGGTTGGGAGACCCAGTACTTC.

Notes on this clone: Its ends do not fully match the called genes, so a read error is possible. V and J are TRBV30 and TRBJ2-2, with D tentatively TRBD1 (6 bases). The CDR3 extends over 13 amino acids. Germline-derived CDR1 and CDR2 are GTSNPN and SVGIG (reference sequence). The CDR3 DNA sequence: TGTGCCTGGGGTAAATGGGACACCGGGGAGCTATTTTTT. Its protein product is CAWGKWDTGELFF. The full variable domain, with the rest looked up from reference TRBV30 and TRBJ2-2, is SQTIHQWPATLVQPVGSPLSLECTVEGTSNPNLYWYRQAAGRGLQLLFYSVGIGQISSEVPQNLSASRPQDRQFILSSKKLLLSDSGFYLCAWGKWDTGELFFGEGSRLTVL.

The chain joins TRBV6-5 to TRBJ2-1; 9 nucleotides match TRBD2. The V and J ends lost 7 bases and 4 bases, in that order; junction bases with no gene match: 5. CDR1 MNHEY and CDR2 SVGAGI come from the germline V gene. The CDR3 loop spans 14 amino acids. CDR3: CASMPAGGYNEQFF. The CDR3 nucleotides are TGTGCCAGCATGCCAGCGGGAGGATACAATGAGCAGTTCTTC.

The chain employs TRBV7-9 and TRBJ2-1; TRBD2 aligns across 7 bases. Germline V CDR1 and CDR2: SEHNR, FQNEAQ (reference sequence). V dropped 2 bases and J dropped 10; count of bases not matched to a gene: 11. The CDR3 covers 15 residues. The CDR3 DNA is TGTGCCAGCAGCTTATTGGGGGGAGGGCCGGAGGAGCAGTTCTTC. Protein sequence: CASSLLGGGPEEQFF.

The chain recombines TRBV6-8 with TRBJ1-3, with unresolved D. Trimming left V 5 bases short and J 0 bases short, with 8 bases between. CDR1 and CDR2 from the germline V gene are MNHGY and SAAAGT. The CDR3 is 14 residues long. The CDR3: CASSDAFSGNTIYF. In nucleotides, the CDR3 is TGTGCCAGCAGTGACGCCTTCTCTGGAAACACCATATATTTT.

The chain employs TRBV28 and TRBJ1-1; D perhaps matches TRBD1 (5 bases). Looked up from germline, CDR1 is MDHEN and CDR2 is SYDVKM. The CDR3 loop spans 15 amino acids. V was clipped by 1 base and J by 5 bases, with 14 bases between them. The CDR3 nucleotides read TGTGCCAGCAGTTTATCCCCAGGGATAAGGACTGAAGCTTTCTTT. This encodes CASSLSPGIRTEAFF.

The V gene is TRBV5-1, the J gene TRBJ1-1; D is unclear. The CDR3 covers 11 residues. The germline CDR1 and CDR2 sequences are SGHRS and YFSETQ. The V gene lost 1 base and the J gene lost 2 bases, with 0 bases spanning the gap. CDR3 nucleotides: TGCGCCAGCAGCTTGAACACTGAAGCTTTCTTT. Its protein is CASSLNTEAFF. The full variable domain, rest sourced from reference TRBV5-1 and TRBJ1-1, is KAGVTQTPRYLIKTRGQQVTLSCSPISGHRSVSWYQQTPGQGLQFLFEYFSETQRNKGNFPGRFSGRQFSNSRSEMNVSTLELGDSALYLCASSLNTEAFFGQGTRLTVV.

This clone was counted between two and nine times. Since a much larger clone is just one base distant, this may be a read error. This chain joins TRBV7-6 and TRBJ2-7; TRBD1 agrees at 7 bases. The germline V gene has CDR1 SGHVS and CDR2 FNYEAQ. The CDR3 runs 14 residues. CDR3 in amino acids: CSSSPEAGGNEQYF. The CDR3, as DNA: TGTTCCAGCAGCCCCGAAGCAGGGGGAAACGAGCAGTACTTC.

The chain couples TRBV7-6 to TRBJ1-5, with 9 nucleotides matching TRBD1. The germline gives CDR1 SGHVS, CDR2 FNYEAQ. This CDR3 comprises 15 residues. With 5 bases clipped from V and 6 bases from J, the junction kept 8 bases outside the gene matches. CDR3 sequence reads: CASSPRDRESQPQHF. The DNA for the CDR3 is TGTGCCAGCAGCCCCCGGGACAGGGAGTCTCAGCCCCAGCATTTT.

The V call is TRBV7-9, the J call TRBJ2-3; 13 nucleotides align to TRBD2. This CDR3 has 17 amino acids. CDR1 and CDR2 (germline): SEHNR, FQNEAQ (reference sequence). V lost 3 bases, J lost 4 bases, and 7 bases stayed unmatched. The CDR3 loop is CASSFLLTSGRPDTQYF. In DNA, the CDR3 is TGTGCCAGCAGCTTTTTGCTGACTAGCGGGAGGCCAGATACGCAGTATTTT.

In regard to this clone: A junction end diverges from the germline sequence, so it may reflect a read error. The V call is TRBV4-2, the J call TRBJ2-7; 13 nucleotides agree with TRBD2. The CDR3 covers 17 residues. Germline CDR1 and CDR2: LGHNA and YNFKEQ. CDR3 DNA sequence: TGTGCCAGAAGCCTCCGATGCAGGACTAGCGGGAGCCACGAGCAGTACTTC. Translation: CARSLRCRTSGSHEQYF.

The chain is built from TRBV5-5 and TRBJ2-1; 9 nucleotides line up with TRBD2. V shed 4 bases and J 4 bases; nucleotides not matched to a gene: 12. This CDR3 comprises 17 residues. The germline V gene encodes CDR1 SGHKS and CDR2 YYEKEE (reference sequence). CDR3 loop: CASSRPGRLADYNEQFF. The CDR3 bases are TGTGCCAGCAGCCGCCCGGGTAGACTAGCGGATTACAATGAGCAGTTCTTC. The variable domain in full, with the rest retrieved from reference TRBV5-5 and TRBJ2-1, is DAGVTQSPTHLIKTRGQQVTLRCSPISGHKSVSWYQQVLGQGPQFIFQYYEKEERGRGNFPDRFSARQFPNYSSELNVNALLLGDSALYLCASSRPGRLADYNEQFFGPGTRLTVL.